The 12 T cell receptor beta chains below come from one sample, sequenced in a study of vaccination and CD4 T cells after COVID-19. Treatment described: approximately 11-day PBMC culture with coronavirus spike peptide pools or control peptides (ViraFEST assay). The assay that was used to sequence DNA from cultured CD4+ T cells was the Oncomine TCR Beta short-read assay. In TCRdb, the PCR reads were re-called with MiXCR into one record per CDR3 protein. The data contain 15,000 to 20,000 distinct CDR3 sequences, approximately 55% of them singletons. These receptors have no identified antigens. Sequenced: CD4+ T cells from blood, cultured in vitro. The receptors derive from a human donor who had recovered from COVID-19.

This chain uses TRBV6-2 or TRBV6-3 with TRBJ1-1; D gene ambiguous. V shed 2 bases and J shed 7 bases, with 8 bases lying between them. Germline lookup yields CDR1 MNHEY and CDR2 SVGEGT. The CDR3 is 12 residues long. CDR3 sequence (DNA): TGTGCCAGCAGTTACGGGTGGGGTGAAGCTTTCTTT. Amino acid sequence: CASSYGWGEAFF.

This rearrangement joins TRBV7-2 to TRBJ2-3; D is ambiguous. Germline V CDR1 and CDR2: SGHTA, FQGNSA. V was clipped by 5 bases and J by 0 bases, with 12 bases between them. The CDR3 consists of 15 residues. The CDR3 coding sequence is TGTGCCAGCAGCCGCGGCAGGTCTAGCACAGATACGCAGTATTTT. It encodes CASSRGRSSTDTQYF.

The chain couples TRBV12-3 or TRBV12-4 to TRBJ2-1; 7 nucleotides match TRBD2. The J segment lost 8 bases and the V segment lost 3 bases, leaving 10 bases of the junction unmatched. This CDR3 has 15 residues. CDR3 protein: CASSFGGSGVDEQFF. In nucleotides, the CDR3 is TGTGCCAGCAGTTTTGGCGGGAGTGGTGTCGATGAGCAGTTCTTC.

This CDR3 reads CASSFFGPGQYF. CDR3 nucleotide sequence: TGTGCCAGCAGTTTCTTCGGCCCTGGGCAGTACTTC. The gene calls are TRBV12-3 or TRBV12-4 and TRBJ2-7, with no clear D. The CDR3 is 12 residues long. Trimming removed 3 bases at V and 9 bases at J, with 12 bases between.

This clonotype was detected once. The V gene is TRBV2, the J gene TRBJ2-1, with 7 bases matching TRBD1. The ends lost 4 bases at V and 5 bases at J; junction bases unmatched: 5. This CDR3 comprises 14 residues. Germline CDR1 reads SNHLY; CDR2 reads FYNNEI. The chain's CDR3 is CASSGQGWDNEQFF. In nucleotides, the CDR3 is TGTGCCAGCAGTGGACAGGGTTGGGACAATGAGCAGTTCTTC.

The rearrangement uses TRBV6-1 and TRBJ1-1; tentatively, D is TRBD1 (6 bases). This CDR3 is 13 amino acids long. Germline V gives CDR1 MNHNS, CDR2 SASEGT. The V end was cut by 4 bases, the J end by 4 bases, with 10 bases between. The CDR3 here is CASSVWTATEAFF. DNA of the CDR3: TGTGCCAGCAGTGTCTGGACAGCCACTGAAGCTTTCTTT.

V is TRBV7-2 and J is TRBJ2-1; 9 bases align to TRBD2. Trimming took 3 bases from V and 4 from J; bases not matched to a gene: 4. This CDR3 is 15 amino acids long. CDR1 SGHTA and CDR2 FQGNSA come from the germline V gene. This CDR3 reads CASSLSLAGYNEQFF. CDR3 DNA sequence: TGTGCCAGCAGCTTGTCCCTAGCGGGATACAATGAGCAGTTCTTC.

The V and J genes are TRBV21-1 and TRBJ2-1; the D call of TRBD2 is as the table states it, not checked on the DNA. TRBV21-1 is designated a pseudogene. This CDR3 comprises 20 residues. CDR3 loop: CASSKRGDRVGAGGPNEQFF. In DNA, the CDR3 is TGTGCCAGCAGCAAACGGGGGGACAGGGTGGGAGCGGGAGGGCCAAATGAGCAGTTCTTC.

V usage is TRBV15 and J usage is TRBJ2-3, with 10 nucleotides matching TRBD2. The CDR3 sequence is 17 residues long. V was pared by 0 bases and J by 5 bases, with 8 bases of the junction left unmatched. In germline, CDR1 is LNHNV, CDR2 YYDKDF (reference sequence). The CDR3: CATSRDFGLAGEDTQYF. DNA of the CDR3: TGTGCCACCAGCAGAGATTTCGGGCTAGCGGGAGAAGATACGCAGTATTTT. The full variable domain, in which reference TRBV15 and TRBJ2-3 provide the parts outside the CDR3, is DAMVIQNPRYQVTQFGKPVTLSCSQTLNHNVMYWYQQKSSQAPKLLFHYYDKDFNNEADTPDNFQSRRPNTSFCFLDIRSPGLGDTAMYLCATSRDFGLAGEDTQYFGPGTRLTVL.

V and J are TRBV11-1 and TRBJ2-5; weak D call: TRBD2 (5 bases). Germline loops: CDR1 SGHAT, CDR2 FQDESV (reference sequence). This CDR3 is 12 amino acids long. Trimming left V 3 bases short and J 7 bases short, with 9 bases between. In DNA, the CDR3 is TGTGCCAGCAGCTTTTATGAGGGGACCCAGTACTTC. Amino acids: CASSFYEGTQYF.

The J gene is TRBJ2-7, the V gene TRBV11-3; 7 bases map to TRBD2. Germline CDR1 and CDR2: SGHNT and YENEEA. V shed 5 bases and J 3 bases; nucleotides not matched to a gene: 13. The CDR3 contains 16 residues. CDR3 DNA sequence: TGTGCCAGCAGCCGATCTAGCGGTCAAACGGTCTACGAGCAGTACTTC. Translating it yields CASSRSSGQTVYEQYF.

This clonotype was observed a handful of times. This chain uses TRBV19 with TRBJ1-2; 11 nucleotides line up with TRBD1. Trimming removed 5 bases from V and 5 bases from J; junction bases left unmatched: 7. Germline V gives CDR1 LNHDA, CDR2 SQIVND (reference sequence). The CDR3 consists of 15 residues. The CDR3 reads CASSPWTGGAYGYTF. The CDR3 DNA sequence: TGTGCCAGTAGTCCCTGGACAGGGGGCGCGTATGGCTACACCTTC.